These 13 T cell receptor beta chains were all obtained from the same sample, sequenced in a study of T cells in Graves' hyperthyroidism and ophthalmopathy (dated by TCRdb to between 2017 and 2020). To prepare the library, multiplex PCR was applied. Reads for this sample came from an Illumina HiSeq 2000. The TCR beta CDR3 regions were amplified from the RNA transcripts. A first-round RT-PCR of the TCR CDR3 used the HTBI primer set with the Qiagen OneStep RT-PCR kit. Using fastp trimming at Q25 and MiXCR clonotype assembly, TCRdb reanalyzed the public sequencing data and kept in-frame beta chains. One record per CDR3 amino acid sequence lists the most common genes and DNA. The sample profile shows about 320,000 distinct CDR3 sequences; around 16% of them were found once. Approximately 31% of the sample is taken by the ten largest. The source material was blood. These receptors were collected from a man younger than 45 with Graves' hyperthyroidism.

This clonotype has at least ten counts. The chain is built from TRBV10-3 and TRBJ2-3, with 10 positions matching TRBD1. This CDR3 comprises 17 residues. Germline CDR1 ENHRY, CDR2 SYGVKD. V was pared by 4 bases and J by 5 bases, with 12 bases of the junction left unmatched. The CDR3 DNA is TGTGCCATCAGTGGTTCAAGAGGGACAGGGGTCATAGATACGCAGTATTTT. This sequence encodes CAISGSRGTGVIDTQYF.

There are many counts of this clonotype. The CDR3 bases are TGTGCCAGCAGTTTCGCCGGGACAGCAGAAAAACTGTTTTTT. Protein: CASSFAGTAEKLFF. The J gene is TRBJ1-4, the V gene TRBV27, with 7 positions matching TRBD1. The CDR3 sequence is 14 residues long. V dropped 3 bases and J dropped 8; count of bases not matched to a gene: 6. The V gene's germline CDR1 is MNHEY and CDR2 SMNVEV (reference sequence).

The rearrangement joins TRBV6-4 to TRBJ2-2, with 8 nucleotides matching TRBD2. The CDR3 runs 16 residues. In germline, CDR1 is MRHNA, CDR2 SNTAGT. V lost 3 bases, J lost 3 bases, and 6 bases stayed unmatched. The CDR3 nucleotides read TGTGCCAGCAGTGAGGGAGCGGGAGATGACACCGGGGAGCTGTTTTTT. Translating gives CASSEGAGDDTGELFF.

Many counts were recorded for this clonotype. The chain carries TRBV11-2 and TRBJ2-1; D is possibly TRBD1 or TRBD2 (6 bases each). Trimming took 0 bases from V and 12 from J, leaving 15 bases between them. Germline CDR1 and CDR2: SGHAT and FQNNGV. The CDR3 spans 14 residues. The CDR3 is CASSLDGTGTRQFF. CDR3 sequence (DNA): TGTGCCAGCAGCTTAGATGGAACAGGGACTCGGCAGTTCTTC.

In this sample, this clonotype turned up many times. V is TRBV7-9 and J is TRBJ1-1; no clear D gene. Germline V lookup: CDR1 SEHNR, CDR2 FQNEAQ (reference sequence). CDR3 length: 14 residues. With 5 bases removed from V and 2 bases from J, the gap between germline ends came to 12 bases. CDR3: CASSRQTANTEAFF. In DNA form, the CDR3 reads TGTGCCAGCAGCCGACAAACGGCTAACACTGAAGCTTTCTTT.

This clonotype was detected many times. The chain joins TRBV7-9 to TRBJ2-1; 12 bases agree with TRBD2. The CDR3 is 15 amino acids. With 5 bases clipped from V and 7 bases from J, the junction kept 6 bases outside the gene matches. The germline gives CDR1 SEHNR, CDR2 FQNEAQ (reference sequence). CDR3 sequence reads: CASSPTSGSMNEQFF. Here the CDR3 DNA reads TGTGCCAGCAGCCCGACTAGCGGGAGTATGAATGAGCAGTTCTTC. The entire variable domain, with the rest obtained from reference TRBV7-9 and TRBJ2-1, is as follows: DTGVSQNPRHKITKRGQNVTFRCDPISEHNRLYWYRQTLGQGPEFLTYFQNEAQLEKSRLLSDRFSAERPKGSFSTLEIQRTEQGDSAMYLCASSPTSGSMNEQFFGPGTRLTVL.

This clonotype was recorded at least ten times. This chain joins TRBV12-3 or TRBV12-4 and TRBJ1-1, with D perhaps matching TRBD1 (5 bases). Trimming left V 6 bases short and J 1 base short, with 15 bases between. CDR3 length: 15 residues. CDR3 sequence (DNA): TGTGCCAGCAGCTATTACGACAGACCGAACACTGAAGCTTTCTTT. Translated: CASSYYDRPNTEAFF.

This clonotype occurred many times. The chain links TRBV12-3 or TRBV12-4 to TRBJ2-5; D is possibly TRBD1 (5 bases). The ends were cut back, 4 bases at V and 5 bases at J, with 11 bases in the middle. This CDR3 is built from 13 residues. The CDR3 reads CASSSQEGETQYF. CDR3 nucleotides: TGTGCCAGCAGTTCACAGGAAGGGGAGACCCAGTACTTC.

The DNA of the CDR3 is TGTGCCAGCAGTTTAGCGGGGGGAGGCGGGAGCTCCTACGAGCAGTACTTC. Protein sequence: CASSLAGGGGSSYEQYF. The J gene is TRBJ2-7, the V gene TRBV27, with 8 bases lining up with TRBD2. J gave up 0 bases and V 2 bases, and 9 bases lay outside the gene matches. Germline-derived CDR1 and CDR2 are MNHEY and SMNVEV (reference sequence). The CDR3 consists of 17 residues.

This clonotype was seen ten or more times. The chain carries TRBV2 and TRBJ2-1; 10 positions match TRBD1. This CDR3 is built from 15 residues. J was trimmed by 4 bases and V by 5 bases; bases with no gene match: 5. The germline V gene has CDR1 SNHLY and CDR2 FYNNEI. The DNA of the CDR3 is TGTGCCAGCAGTTACGACAGGGGGCAATACAATGAGCAGTTCTTC. Translation gives CASSYDRGQYNEQFF.

This clonotype was seen more than once but under ten times. V usage is TRBV20-1 and J usage is TRBJ1-1; no definite D call. The CDR3 covers 11 residues. The ends were cut back, 7 bases at V and 4 bases at J, with 10 bases in the middle. Germline CDR1 and CDR2: DFQATT and SNEGSKA (reference sequence). CDR3 DNA sequence: TGCAGTGTCGTCGGTTCCACTGAAGCTTTCTTT. Protein sequence: CSVVGSTEAFF.

The chain uses TRBV20-1 and TRBJ2-1; tentatively, D is TRBD2 (5 bases). This CDR3 has 15 amino acids. The V gene's germline CDR1 is DFQATT and CDR2 SNEGSKA (reference sequence). Trimming stripped 5 bases from V and 4 bases from J, with 18 bases between. The CDR3 coding sequence is TGCAGTGCTCGAAGAAGCGGACGCCAATACAATGAGCAGTTCTTC. Residues: CSARRSGRQYNEQFF.

V gene TRBV5-8 combines with J gene TRBJ1-4; 8 bases are shared with TRBD1. This CDR3 has 15 amino acids. In germline, CDR1 is SGHTS, CDR2 YDEGEE. V shed 4 bases, J shed 7 bases, and the junction held 9 bases outside the gene matches. CDR3 in DNA: TGTGCCAGCAGCGCGGACAGGGTTGAGGGTGAAAAACTGTTTTTT. Amino acids: CASSADRVEGEKLFF.